This T cell receptor beta chain was sequenced in a study of monozygotic twins with inflammatory bowel disease. Findings of the study overall: The co-twins with IBD showed lower TCRbeta diversity (inverse Simpson) than their healthy siblings. No separation of different T cell subtypes was possible.

Concerning this clonotype itself: Its specificity is not known.

Per individual sample, eight separate reactions were used to make cDNA. TCRdb reanalyzed the 5' RACE reads, giving one entry per CDR3 protein sequence and no DNA. The table for this sample gives over 350,000 distinct CDR3 sequences. In germline, CDR1 is SEHNR, CDR2 FQNEAQ (reference sequence). The CDR3 sequence is 16 residues long. No T cells were sorted before total RNA was taken from whole blood. This clonotype was sampled from a human donor with ulcerative colitis or Crohn's disease, or a healthy co-twin of an affected twin (not recorded which). Sequencing input: blood. J is TRBJ2-1 and V is TRBV7-9; TCRdb's D gene call, TRBD1, goes unchecked for lack of DNA. The chain's CDR3 is CASSPWGRGSYNEQFF.